The sequence of this TCR beta chain was determined in a study of T cell responses to AZD1222 COVID-19 vaccine. CDR1 and CDR2 from the germline V gene are PRHDT and FYEKMQ (reference sequence). The CDR3 loop spans 15 amino acids. Trimming removed 2 bases at V and 6 bases at J, with 16 bases between. Profiled with immunoSEQ multiplex PCR; TCRdb holds only in-frame clones, not every one. The table has 150,000 to 200,000 clones, just over 90% seen once. Study results and limitations: Recipients of AZD1222 seropositive at baseline numbered only 5 to 7. Only after the peak T cell response were repertoires sampled.

About this clone itself: Its antigen is currently unknown.

Second doses at about 4 or about 12 weeks were pooled. Sequenced here: peripheral blood, sampled 28 days after the second AZD1222 dose. The receptor's source is an adult who received the AZD1222 COVID-19 vaccine. V and J are TRBV13 and TRBJ1-1; D may be TRBD1 (6 bases). The DNA for the CDR3 is TGTGCCAGCAGCTTATTCGGGGGGCTACGCGCTGAAGCTTTCTTT. This encodes CASSLFGGLRAEAFF.